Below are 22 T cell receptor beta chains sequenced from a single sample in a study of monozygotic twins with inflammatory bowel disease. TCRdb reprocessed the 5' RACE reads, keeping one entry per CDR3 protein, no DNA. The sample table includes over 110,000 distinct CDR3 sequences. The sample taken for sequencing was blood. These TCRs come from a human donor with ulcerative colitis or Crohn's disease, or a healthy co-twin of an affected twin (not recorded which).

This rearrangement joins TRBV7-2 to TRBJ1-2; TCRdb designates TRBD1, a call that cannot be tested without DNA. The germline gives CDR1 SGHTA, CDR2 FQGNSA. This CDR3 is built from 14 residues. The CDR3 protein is CASSLGQGSYGYTF.

This CDR3 reads CASSLQNYEQYF. The chain joins TRBV7-2 to TRBJ2-7. The germline V gene has CDR1 SGHTA and CDR2 FQGNSA. This CDR3 contains 12 residues.

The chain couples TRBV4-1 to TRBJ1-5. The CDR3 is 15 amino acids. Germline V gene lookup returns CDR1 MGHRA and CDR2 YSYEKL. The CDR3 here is CASSPLPRSGQPQHF.

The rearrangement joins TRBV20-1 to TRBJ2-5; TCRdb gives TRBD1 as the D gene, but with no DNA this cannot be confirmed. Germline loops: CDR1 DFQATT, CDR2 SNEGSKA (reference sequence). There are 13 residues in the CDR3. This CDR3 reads CSGGGEDQETQYF.

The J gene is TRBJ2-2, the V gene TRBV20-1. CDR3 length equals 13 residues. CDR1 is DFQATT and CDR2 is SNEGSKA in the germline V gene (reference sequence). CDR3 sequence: CCGTAASTGELFF.

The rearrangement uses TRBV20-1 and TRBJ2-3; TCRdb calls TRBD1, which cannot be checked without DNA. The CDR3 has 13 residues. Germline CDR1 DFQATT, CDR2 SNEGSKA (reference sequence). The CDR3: CSAEGQVADTQYF.

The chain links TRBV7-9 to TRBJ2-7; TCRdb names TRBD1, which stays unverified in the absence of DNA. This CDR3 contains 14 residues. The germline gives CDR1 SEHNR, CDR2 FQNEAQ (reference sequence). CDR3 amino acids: CASRPQAGKYEQYF.

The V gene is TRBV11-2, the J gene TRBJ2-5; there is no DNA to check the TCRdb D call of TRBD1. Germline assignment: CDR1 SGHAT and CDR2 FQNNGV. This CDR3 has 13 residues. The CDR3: CASSFSWGETQYF.

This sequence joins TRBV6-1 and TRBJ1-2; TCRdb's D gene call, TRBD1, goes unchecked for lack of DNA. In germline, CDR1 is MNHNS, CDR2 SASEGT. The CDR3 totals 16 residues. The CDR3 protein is CASTPGSRKSNYGYTF.

CDR3 residues: CASSNRQGAYEQYF. The chain has TRBV6-2 or TRBV6-3 and TRBJ2-7; TCRdb's D gene call, TRBD1, goes unchecked for lack of DNA. This CDR3 comprises 14 residues. The germline CDR1 and CDR2 sequences are MNHEY and SVGEGT.

The CDR3 region is CASSRRQGNNEQFF. The J gene is TRBJ2-1, the V gene TRBV3-1; TCRdb reports TRBD1, a call that lacks DNA to check it against. Germline CDR1 and CDR2: LGHDT and YNNKEL (reference sequence). The CDR3 has 14 residues.

The CDR3 spells CASSLDRRQNRNYGYTF. This chain joins TRBV7-2 and TRBJ1-2; TCRdb's D call of TRBD1 is untestable without DNA. The CDR3 sequence is 17 residues long. Per germline, CDR1 SGHTA and CDR2 FQGNSA.

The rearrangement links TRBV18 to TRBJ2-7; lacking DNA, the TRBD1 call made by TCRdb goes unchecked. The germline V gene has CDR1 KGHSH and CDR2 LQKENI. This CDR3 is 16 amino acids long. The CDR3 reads CASSPGLRQGTHEQYF.

This CDR3 reads CASSLAVNTGELFF. V is TRBV5-1 and J is TRBJ2-2. The V gene's germline CDR1 is SGHRS and CDR2 YFSETQ. The length of the CDR3 is 14 residues.

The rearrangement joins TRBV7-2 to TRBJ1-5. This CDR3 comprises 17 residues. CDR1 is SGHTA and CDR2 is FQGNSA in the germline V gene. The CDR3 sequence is CASSLGLGGRSNQPQHF.

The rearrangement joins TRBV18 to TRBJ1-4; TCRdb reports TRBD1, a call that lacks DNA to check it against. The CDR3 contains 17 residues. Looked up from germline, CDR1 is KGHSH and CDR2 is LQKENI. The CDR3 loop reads CASSPQHLDSQNEKLFF.

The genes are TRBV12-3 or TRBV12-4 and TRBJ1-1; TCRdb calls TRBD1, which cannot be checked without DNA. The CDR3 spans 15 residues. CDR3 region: CASSTRDSRRGEAFF.

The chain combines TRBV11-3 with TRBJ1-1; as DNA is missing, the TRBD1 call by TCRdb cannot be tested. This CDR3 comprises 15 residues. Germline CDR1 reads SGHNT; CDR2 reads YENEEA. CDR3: CASSAGTATGTEAFF.

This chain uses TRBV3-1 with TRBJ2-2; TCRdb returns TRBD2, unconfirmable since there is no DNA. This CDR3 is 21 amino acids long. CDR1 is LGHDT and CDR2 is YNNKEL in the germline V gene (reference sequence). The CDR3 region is CASSQDRGSGKNPPNTGELFF.

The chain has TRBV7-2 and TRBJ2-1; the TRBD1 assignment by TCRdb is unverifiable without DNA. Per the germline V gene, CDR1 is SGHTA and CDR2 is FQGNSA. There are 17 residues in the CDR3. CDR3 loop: CASSLGRGTSSYNEQFF.

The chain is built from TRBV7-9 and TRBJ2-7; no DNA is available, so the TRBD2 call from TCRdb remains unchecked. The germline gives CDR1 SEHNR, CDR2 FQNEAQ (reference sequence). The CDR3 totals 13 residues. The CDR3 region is CASSPLVSYEQYF.

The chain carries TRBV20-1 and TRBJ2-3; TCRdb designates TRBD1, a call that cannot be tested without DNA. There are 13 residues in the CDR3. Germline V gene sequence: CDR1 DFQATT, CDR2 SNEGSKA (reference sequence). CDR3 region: CSARLTGGDTQYF.